The clone carrying this T cell receptor beta chain was observed many times. What it recognizes is unknown. Clinical symptoms, serum thyroxine and TRAb, thyroid ultrasound and orbital computed tomography were used for the diagnoses. Blood from later-ophthalmopathy patients was taken at first hyperthyroidism diagnosis. The source of the PBMCs was approximately 10 ml of fresh peripheral blood. This sample is part of a study of T cells in Graves' hyperthyroidism and ophthalmopathy. TCR beta CDR3 regions were amplified from RNA. The study used the HTBI primer set for a first-round RT-PCR of the TCR CDR3. TCRdb used MiXCR to reprocess the multiplex PCR reads, holding one entry per CDR3 protein. The data contain over 250,000 distinct CDR3 sequences, 25% to 30% of them singletons. Regarding the study as a whole: The majority of expanded thyroid clonotypes above 0.001 also appeared in blood.

Germline lookup yields CDR1 DFQATT and CDR2 SNEGSKA (reference sequence). The V gene lost 4 bases and the J gene lost 4 bases, with 16 bases spanning the gap. The length of the CDR3 is 14 residues. This sequence joins TRBV20-1 and TRBJ1-1, with D uncertain. The clonotype originates from a man in his forties or fifties with Graves' hyperthyroidism that later progressed to Graves' ophthalmopathy. Material: blood. As DNA, the CDR3 is TGCAGTGCTATTTCAGGCCCCGGGAGCACTGAAGCTTTCTTT. It yields the protein CSAISGPGSTEAFF.